This T cell receptor beta chain comes out of a study of technical replicates of blood from a few donors. TCRdb's table, derived via immunoSEQ multiplex PCR, lists solely in-frame clones and lacks some. The table shows over 10,000 clones, with almost 80% occurring only once. The V end lost 0 bases, the J end lost 10 bases, and 16 bases lay between the germline ends. This CDR3 has 15 amino acids. From germline, CDR1 is WNHNN and CDR2 SYGVQD (reference sequence). The sequence was obtained from a human donor in good health. This chain links TRBV10-1 with TRBJ2-1; D is undetermined. Material for sequencing was PBMCs. The CDR3 DNA reads as TGCGCCAGCAGTGAGTCGCAGCCCCCTGGGCGAGAGCAGTTCTTC. It codes for CASSESQPPGREQFF.